The clone carrying this TCR beta chain showed up just a few times. Using RNA transcripts as the source, TCR beta CDR3 regions were amplified. The TCR CDR3 first-round RT-PCR relied on the HTBI primer set. MiXCR was run by TCRdb on the multiplex PCR reads, yielding one entry per CDR3 protein. The sample includes hundreds of thousands of distinct CDR3 sequences, roughly 40% seen only once; the top ten take over 8%. This record belongs to a study of T cells in Graves' hyperthyroidism and ophthalmopathy. Trimming removed 3 bases at V and 3 bases at J, with 14 bases between. The length of the CDR3 is 14 residues. From germline, CDR1 is DFQATT and CDR2 SNEGSKA (reference sequence).

Sequencing was performed on blood. The chain uses TRBV20-1 and TRBJ2-5, with D tentatively TRBD1 or TRBD2 (5 bases each). The sequence was obtained from a man younger than 30 with Graves' hyperthyroidism. The CDR3: CSARRGGGEETQYF. The CDR3 nucleotides are TGCAGTGCTAGGAGAGGTGGGGGAGAAGAGACCCAGTACTTC.